Shown below are 13 T cell receptor beta chains from a single sample sequenced in a study of T cells in Graves' hyperthyroidism and ophthalmopathy. The investigators amplified TCR beta CDR3 regions from RNA transcripts. The study used the HTBI primer set for a first-round RT-PCR of the TCR CDR3. TCRdb used MiXCR to reprocess the multiplex PCR reads, holding one entry per CDR3 protein. The table includes under 450,000 distinct CDR3 sequences, about 13% detected once. Sequenced input: blood. The receptors shown here come from a man aged 30-40 years with Graves' hyperthyroidism that later progressed to Graves' ophthalmopathy.

CDR3 coding DNA: TGTGCCAGCAGCTCATCTAGCGGGGTTGACGGGGGGGAGCAGTACTTC. Amino acids: CASSSSSGVDGGEQYF. The J gene is TRBJ2-7, the V gene TRBV7-9; TRBD2 matches at 9 bases. The CDR3 spans 16 residues. The junction had 14 bases not matched to a gene; V was cut back by 4 bases and J by 7 bases. CDR1 SEHNR and CDR2 FQNEAQ come from the germline V gene (reference sequence).

This clonotype appeared many times. The V call is TRBV29-1, the J call TRBJ1-2; D is unclear. The CDR3 is 13 residues long. Germline-derived CDR1 and CDR2 are SQVTM and ANQGSEA. With 4 bases removed from V and 0 bases from J, the gap between germline ends came to 9 bases. The CDR3 nucleotides are TGCAGCGTTGTGAGTTCGGCTAACTATGGCTACACCTTC. Translating it yields CSVVSSANYGYTF.

This clonotype occurred many times. The V and J genes are TRBV12-3 or TRBV12-4 and TRBJ1-1, with 7 bases identical to TRBD1. V was clipped by 6 bases and J by 5 bases; unmatched bases: 9. This CDR3 is 14 amino acids long. For the CDR3, the DNA is TGTGCCAGCAGACCAAGACAGGGTTTAACTGAAGCTTTCTTT. Translation gives CASRPRQGLTEAFF.

This chain links TRBV12-3 or TRBV12-4 with TRBJ2-1; D is ambiguous. V lost 2 bases to trimming and J lost 0 bases, with 8 bases between them. This CDR3 is built from 15 residues. CDR3 DNA sequence: TGTGCCAGCAGTTTAAATTCACGCTCCTACAATGAGCAGTTCTTC. Its translation: CASSLNSRSYNEQFF.

A single count supports this clonotype. This rearrangement joins TRBV25-1 to TRBJ2-5, with no clear D. V dropped 4 bases and J dropped 5 bases, with 17 bases sitting between them. CDR1 is MGHDK, CDR2 SYGVNS, per germline. This CDR3 is built from 15 residues. The CDR3 reads CASSADRFYGETQYF. The CDR3 coding sequence is TGTGCCAGCAGTGCCGACCGATTTTACGGGGAGACCCAGTACTTC. The entire variable domain, with the rest obtained from reference TRBV25-1 and TRBJ2-5, is as follows: EADIYQTPRYLVIGTGKKITLECSQTMGHDKMYWYQQDPGMELHLIHYSYGVNSTEKGDLSSESTVSRIRTEHFPLTLESARPSHTSQYLCASSADRFYGETQYFGPGTRLLVL.

This clonotype was seen many times. CDR3 loop: CASSYSYYASNQPQHF. The CDR3 DNA follows: TGTGCCAGCAGTTACTCGTATTATGCCAGCAATCAGCCCCAGCATTTT. This chain joins TRBV6-5 and TRBJ1-5; D is unresolved. Germline CDR1 MNHEY, CDR2 SVGAGI. Trimming stripped 0 bases from V and 1 base from J, with 10 bases between. This CDR3 has 16 amino acids.

The sample holds many counts of this clonotype. V gene TRBV6-1 combines with J gene TRBJ1-2; TRBD1 might be the D (5 bases). Germline lookup yields CDR1 MNHNS and CDR2 SASEGT. The CDR3 is 14 residues long. Trimming cost V 5 bases and J 4 bases, with 14 bases left between them. The CDR3 DNA reads TGTGCCAGCAGTTCTACTCAGGGAACCTATGGCTACACCTTC. This encodes CASSSTQGTYGYTF.

There are many counts of this clonotype. The chain carries TRBV7-8 and TRBJ2-1, with 7 bases lining up with TRBD2. Germline CDR1 is SGHVS and CDR2 is FQNEAQ. This CDR3 is 13 amino acids long. V gave up 8 bases and J gave up 9 bases; unmatched junction bases: 10. The CDR3 bases are TGTGCCAGCTCGAAAGGACTAGTGAGTGAGCAGTTCTTC. Its translation is CASSKGLVSEQFF.

The V call is TRBV5-4, the J call TRBJ1-1, with D tentatively TRBD1 (6 bases). Germline values: CDR1 SGHNT, CDR2 YYREEE (reference sequence). The CDR3 spans 16 residues. Trimming removed 0 bases from V and 0 bases from J, with 12 bases in between. CDR3 protein: CASSLDRGQLNTEAFF. CDR3 nucleotide sequence: TGTGCCAGCAGCTTGGATAGGGGACAACTGAACACTGAAGCTTTCTTT. The full variable domain, with the rest looked up from reference TRBV5-4 and TRBJ1-1, is ETGVTQSPTHLIKTRGQQVTLRCSSQSGHNTVSWYQQALGQGPQFIFQYYREEENGRGNFPPRFSGLQFPNYSSELNVNALELDDSALYLCASSLDRGQLNTEAFFGQGTRLTVV.

In this sample, this clonotype turned up many times. V is TRBV20-1 and J is TRBJ2-7; no reliable D call. Germline CDR1 DFQATT, CDR2 SNEGSKA (reference sequence). V was clipped by 3 bases and J by 2 bases, with 11 bases between them. The CDR3 contains 13 residues. The CDR3 nucleotides are TGCAGTGCTAGTCGTCTGCTAGCCTACGAGCAGTACTTC. Protein product: CSASRLLAYEQYF.

Many counts were recorded for this clonotype. V is TRBV7-9 and J is TRBJ2-7; D is possibly TRBD2 (5 bases). The germline CDR1 and CDR2 sequences are SEHNR and FQNEAQ (reference sequence). The CDR3 is made up of 14 amino acids. Trimming left V 3 bases short and J 0 bases short, with 9 bases between. The CDR3 nucleotides are TGTGCCAGCAGCTTTGTCCGGGGCTCCTACGAGCAGTACTTC. Translating it yields CASSFVRGSYEQYF.

In this sample, this clonotype turned up a few times. J is TRBJ2-1 and V is TRBV9, with TRBD1 matching over 11 bases. V lost 1 base to trimming and J lost 4 bases; unmatched junction nucleotides: 4. The CDR3 covers 16 residues. Germline V gene sequence: CDR1 SGDLS, CDR2 YYNGEE. CDR3 bases: TGTGCCAGCAGCGTACGGGGACAGGGGGGATACAATGAGCAGTTCTTC. Its translation is CASSVRGQGGYNEQFF.

This clonotype occurred many times. The chain is built from TRBV12-3 or TRBV12-4 and TRBJ2-5; 8 nucleotides line up with TRBD1. V lost 6 bases and J lost 2; bases outside the gene matches: 5. This CDR3 has 14 residues. The CDR3 spells CASSTNRGQETQYF. CDR3 DNA: TGTGCCAGCAGCACTAACAGGGGGCAAGAGACCCAGTACTTC.